Listed here are 21 T cell receptor beta chains from one sample, sequenced in a study of blood T cell repertoires in COVID-19. The protocol was immunoSEQ multiplex PCR, while the TCRdb copy is restricted to in-frame clones and leaves out a portion. The table has approximately 200,000 clones, approximately 86% seen once; the top ten hold under 3%. Sequences were obtained from peripheral blood. All receptors derive from a young woman with active or convalescent COVID-19.

This clone was seen just once. The chain is built from TRBV6-1 and TRBJ1-2; D perhaps matches TRBD1 (6 bases). Trimming cost V 2 bases and J 3 bases, with 16 bases left between them. CDR3 length equals 16 residues. Germline CDR1 is MNHNS and CDR2 is SASEGT. This CDR3 is CASSESSQGPYYGYTF. CDR3 in DNA: TGTGCCAGCAGTGAAAGTTCGCAGGGGCCTTACTATGGCTACACCTTC.

The rearrangement uses TRBV3-1 (or the pseudogene TRBV3-2) and TRBJ1-2; the match to TRBD1 covers 8 bases. In germline, CDR1 is LGHDT, CDR2 YNNKEL (reference sequence). CDR3 size: 15 residues. Trimming removed 1 base from V and 6 bases from J; junction bases left unmatched: 7. CDR3 DNA sequence: TGTGCCAGCAGCCAAGGGACAGGGACTCTTCATGGCTACACCTTC. Its translation is CASSQGTGTLHGYTF.

The rearrangement uses TRBV7-2 and TRBJ1-2, with D perhaps matching TRBD1 (5 bases). Germline CDR1 SGHTA, CDR2 FQGNSA. V lost 5 bases and J lost 7, with 17 bases in between. The CDR3 runs to 14 residues. The CDR3 region has the DNA TGTGCCAGCAGCCCACGGCAGGGCGATCGTGGCTACACCTTC. Translation: CASSPRQGDRGYTF.

The chain links TRBV18 to TRBJ2-7; D is uncertain. CDR1 is KGHSH, CDR2 LQKENI, per germline. V shed 3 bases and J shed 2 bases, with 8 bases lying between them. The CDR3 covers 13 residues. The CDR3 spells CASSPTVTYEQYF. The CDR3 nucleotides are TGTGCCAGCTCACCCACGGTAACCTACGAGCAGTACTTC.

CDR3 nucleotide sequence: TGTGCCAGCAGTGTCCGGGACAGAGGATTGAACACTGAAGCTTTCTTT. Translated, it gives CASSVRDRGLNTEAFF. This chain connects TRBV6-1 to TRBJ1-1, with 7 bases fitting TRBD1. Trimming cost V 4 bases and J 0 bases; bases outside gene matches: 8. This CDR3 contains 16 residues. The germline CDR1 and CDR2 sequences are MNHNS and SASEGT.

The J gene is TRBJ2-3, the V gene TRBV4-1; the match to TRBD2 covers 9 bases. The CDR3 is 15 residues long. V shed 4 bases and J 1 base; nucleotides not matched to a gene: 3. Germline CDR1 reads MGHRA; CDR2 reads YSYEKL. In DNA, the CDR3 is TGCGCCAGCAGCCCTTTAGCGGGGGGCACAGATACGCAGTATTTT. It encodes CASSPLAGGTDTQYF.

This clone was picked up a small number of times. This chain links TRBV4-1 with TRBJ2-7; possible D gene TRBD2, 6 bases. CDR3 length: 15 amino acids. Germline V gene lookup returns CDR1 MGHRA and CDR2 YSYEKL. Trimming shortened V by 3 bases and J by 4 bases, and 16 bases separated the two germline ends. CDR3 in amino acids: CASSHQDGGEYEQYF. In DNA, the CDR3 is TGCGCCAGCAGCCACCAGGACGGAGGGGAGTACGAGCAGTACTTC.

The genes are TRBV7-2 and TRBJ1-2; 9 bases match TRBD1. V lost 5 bases to trimming and J lost 8 bases; unmatched junction nucleotides: 6. The CDR3 has 13 amino acids. The V gene's germline CDR1 is SGHTA and CDR2 FQGNSA. The CDR3 coding sequence is TGTGCCAGCAGCAGGGACAGGGCAGGGGGCTACACCTTC. Translation gives CASSRDRAGGYTF. Supplemented by reference TRBV7-2 and TRBJ1-2, the full variable domain reads GAGVSQSPSNKVTEKGKDVELRCDPISGHTALYWYRQSLGQGLEFLIYFQGNSAPDKSGLPSDRFSAERTGGSVSTLTIQRTQQEDSAVYLCASSRDRAGGYTFGSGTRLTVV.

The rearrangement links TRBV5-6 to TRBJ2-7; 13 bases fit TRBD2. This CDR3 contains 19 residues. Trimming removed 4 bases from V and 2 bases from J; junction bases left unmatched: 15. Germline CDR1 is SGHDT and CDR2 is YYEEEE. CDR3 amino acids: CASSPPRWTSGSNPYEQYF. The CDR3 coding sequence is TGTGCCAGCAGCCCACCAAGGTGGACTAGCGGGAGCAATCCCTACGAGCAGTACTTC.

The chain uses TRBV2 and TRBJ1-1, with 8 bases matching TRBD1. J was trimmed by 3 bases and V by 7 bases; bases with no gene match: 13. The length of the CDR3 is 16 residues. Germline V CDR1 and CDR2: SNHLY, FYNNEI. DNA for the CDR3: TGTGCCAGCACTGGACAGGGAGGTCGGCGGGACACTGAAGCTTTCTTT. Its protein product is CASTGQGGRRDTEAFF.

V is TRBV19 and J is TRBJ1-3, with D hard to call. Between the trimmed V and J ends, which lost 3 bases and 0 bases, there was a span of 6 bases. Germline-derived CDR1 and CDR2 are LNHDA and SQIVND (reference sequence). The CDR3 totals 14 residues. This chain's CDR3 is CASSIGVSGNTIYF. For the CDR3, the DNA is TGTGCCAGTAGTATCGGTGTCTCTGGAAACACCATATATTTT.

V usage is TRBV18 and J usage is TRBJ1-2; 10 positions agree with TRBD1. The CDR3 sequence is 15 residues long. The junction had 9 bases not matched to a gene; V was cut back by 5 bases and J by 6 bases. Per germline, CDR1 KGHSH and CDR2 LQKENI. CDR3 residues: CASSIRQGAQNGYTF. The CDR3 DNA reads as TGTGCCAGCTCAATAAGACAGGGGGCGCAGAATGGCTACACCTTC.

About this clone: The same CDR3 can be traced to other DNA sequences in this sample. The V call is TRBV5-1, the J call TRBJ2-3, with a possible D match to TRBD1 (6 bases). The CDR3 extends over 15 amino acids. Germline V gene sequence: CDR1 SGHRS, CDR2 YFSETQ. V was cut by 1 base and J by 1 base, with 10 bases left in between. The DNA for the CDR3 is TGCGCCAGCAGCTTGAGCAGGGGAGGCACAGATACGCAGTATTTT. Translated, it gives CASSLSRGGTDTQYF.

This CDR3 is CASSLAPYVFREGRTEAFF. CDR3 DNA sequence: TGTGCCAGCAGCTTGGCCCCGTATGTGTTCAGGGAGGGAAGGACTGAAGCTTTCTTT. This chain links TRBV5-8 with TRBJ1-1, with D tentatively TRBD1 (5 bases). This CDR3 has 19 residues. V was clipped by 0 bases and J by 5 bases, with 26 bases between them. Germline CDR1 reads SGHTS; CDR2 reads YDEGEE.

The count of this clone is one. The genes are TRBV7-2 and TRBJ2-1, with D perhaps matching TRBD2 (7 bases). This CDR3 has 16 residues. Trimming shortened V by 6 bases and J by 3 bases, and 18 bases separated the two germline ends. CDR1 SGHTA and CDR2 FQGNSA come from the germline V gene. The CDR3 coding sequence is TGTGCCAGCAGTTTACAGGGAGGGTACTTCTACAATGAGCAGTTCTTC. As protein: CASSLQGGYFYNEQFF.

The rearrangement links TRBV19 to TRBJ1-1; 7 nucleotides line up with TRBD1. Germline V CDR1 and CDR2: LNHDA, SQIVND (reference sequence). The CDR3 consists of 13 residues. V trimming: 6 bases; J trimming: 5 bases; junction bases outside the gene matches: 6. The CDR3 region has the DNA TGTGCCAGTAGACCCACAGGGGAAACTGAAGCTTTCTTT. Translated, it gives CASRPTGETEAFF. Full variable domain (rest looked up from reference TRBV19 and TRBJ1-1): DGGITQSPKYLFRKEGQNVTLSCEQNLNHDAMYWYRQDPGQGLRLIYYSQIVNDFQKGDIAEGYSVSREKKESFPLTVTSAQKNPTAFYLCASRPTGETEAFFGQGTRLTVV.

The rearrangement joins TRBV27 to TRBJ1-6; no firm D call. Trimming cost V 6 bases and J 10 bases, with 16 bases left between them. CDR1 and CDR2 (germline): MNHEY, SMNVEV (reference sequence). The CDR3 contains 14 residues. This CDR3 reads CASRTGLIGSPLHF. CDR3 coding DNA: TGTGCCAGCAGAACGGGATTGATAGGGTCACCCCTCCACTTT.

This chain joins TRBV9 and TRBJ1-6, with D possibly being TRBD1 (6 bases). Trimming left V 0 bases short and J 6 bases short, with 10 bases between. Germline CDR1 SGDLS, CDR2 YYNGEE. This CDR3 is 15 amino acids long. CDR3 protein: CASSVATGLNSPLHF. CDR3 in DNA: TGTGCCAGCAGCGTAGCGACAGGTCTTAATTCACCCCTCCACTTT.

This rearrangement joins TRBV19 to TRBJ1-5; D is uncertain. Trimming removed 4 bases at V and 6 bases at J, with 16 bases between. The CDR3 spans 15 residues. Germline loops: CDR1 LNHDA, CDR2 SQIVND (reference sequence). CDR3 in amino acids: CASSSEGWETQPQHF. In DNA form, the CDR3 reads TGTGCCAGTAGTAGTGAAGGGTGGGAGACTCAGCCCCAGCATTTT.

The chain employs TRBV4-1 and TRBJ2-5; D is unclear. CDR1 and CDR2 (germline): MGHRA, YSYEKL. Trimming stripped 3 bases from V and 5 bases from J, with 7 bases between. The CDR3 spans 12 residues. CDR3 protein: CASSQFAETQYF. The CDR3 bases are TGCGCCAGCAGCCAGTTCGCGGAGACCCAGTACTTC.

The J gene is TRBJ1-1, the V gene TRBV27; D not certain. The CDR3 contains 14 residues. V lost 6 bases and J lost 7, with 18 bases in between. Germline V gene lookup returns CDR1 MNHEY and CDR2 SMNVEV (reference sequence). DNA of the CDR3: TGTGCCAGCAGCTCTATGGGGAGTGCTTTTGAAGCTTTCTTT. Its protein is CASSSMGSAFEAFF.